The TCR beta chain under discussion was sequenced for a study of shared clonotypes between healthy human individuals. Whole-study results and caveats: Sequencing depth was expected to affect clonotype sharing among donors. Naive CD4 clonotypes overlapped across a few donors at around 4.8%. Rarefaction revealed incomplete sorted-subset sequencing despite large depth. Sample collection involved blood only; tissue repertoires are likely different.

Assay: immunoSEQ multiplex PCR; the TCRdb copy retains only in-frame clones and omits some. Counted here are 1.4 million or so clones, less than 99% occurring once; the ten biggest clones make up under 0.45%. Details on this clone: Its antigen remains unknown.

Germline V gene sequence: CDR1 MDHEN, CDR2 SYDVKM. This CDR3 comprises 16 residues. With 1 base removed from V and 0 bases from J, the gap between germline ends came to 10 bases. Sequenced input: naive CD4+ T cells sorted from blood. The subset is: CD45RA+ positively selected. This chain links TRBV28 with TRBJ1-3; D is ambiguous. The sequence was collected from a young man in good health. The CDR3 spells CASSLSAVTSGNTIYF. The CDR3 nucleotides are TGTGCCAGCAGTTTATCGGCCGTTACCTCTGGAAACACCATATATTTT.